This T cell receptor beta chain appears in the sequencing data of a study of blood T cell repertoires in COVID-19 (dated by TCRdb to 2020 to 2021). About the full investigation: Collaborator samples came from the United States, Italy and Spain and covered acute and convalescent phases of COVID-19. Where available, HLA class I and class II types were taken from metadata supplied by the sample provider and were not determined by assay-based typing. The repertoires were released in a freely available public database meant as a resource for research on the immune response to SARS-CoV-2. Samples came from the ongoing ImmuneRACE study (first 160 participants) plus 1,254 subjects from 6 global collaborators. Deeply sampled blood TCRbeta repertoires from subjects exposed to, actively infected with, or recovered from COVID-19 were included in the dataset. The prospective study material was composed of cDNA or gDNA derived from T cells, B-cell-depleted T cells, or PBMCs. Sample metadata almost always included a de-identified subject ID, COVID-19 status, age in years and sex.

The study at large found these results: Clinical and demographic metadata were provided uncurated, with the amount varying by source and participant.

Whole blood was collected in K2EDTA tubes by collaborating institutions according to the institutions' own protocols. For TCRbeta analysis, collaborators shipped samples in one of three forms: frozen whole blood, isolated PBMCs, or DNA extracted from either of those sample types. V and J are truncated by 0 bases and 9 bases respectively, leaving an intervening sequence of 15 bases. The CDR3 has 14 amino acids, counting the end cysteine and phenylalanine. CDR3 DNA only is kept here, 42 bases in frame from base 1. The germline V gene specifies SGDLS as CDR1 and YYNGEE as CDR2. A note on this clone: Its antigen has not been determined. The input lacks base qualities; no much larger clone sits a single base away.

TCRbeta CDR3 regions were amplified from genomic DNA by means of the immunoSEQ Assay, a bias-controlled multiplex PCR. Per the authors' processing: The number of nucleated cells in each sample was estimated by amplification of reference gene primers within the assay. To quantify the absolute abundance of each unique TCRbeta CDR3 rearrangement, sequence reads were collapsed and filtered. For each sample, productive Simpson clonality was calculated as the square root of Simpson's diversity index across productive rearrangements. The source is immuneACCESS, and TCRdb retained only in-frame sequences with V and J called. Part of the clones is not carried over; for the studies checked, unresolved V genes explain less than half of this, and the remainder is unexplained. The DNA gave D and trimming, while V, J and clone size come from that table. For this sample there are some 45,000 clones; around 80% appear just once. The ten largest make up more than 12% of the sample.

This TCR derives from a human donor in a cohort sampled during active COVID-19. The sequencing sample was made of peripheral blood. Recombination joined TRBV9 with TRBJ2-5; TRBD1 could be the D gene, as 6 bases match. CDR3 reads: CASSVGTAQGAQYF. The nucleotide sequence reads TGTGCCAGCAGCGTAGGGACAGCTCAAGGGGCCCAGTACTTC.